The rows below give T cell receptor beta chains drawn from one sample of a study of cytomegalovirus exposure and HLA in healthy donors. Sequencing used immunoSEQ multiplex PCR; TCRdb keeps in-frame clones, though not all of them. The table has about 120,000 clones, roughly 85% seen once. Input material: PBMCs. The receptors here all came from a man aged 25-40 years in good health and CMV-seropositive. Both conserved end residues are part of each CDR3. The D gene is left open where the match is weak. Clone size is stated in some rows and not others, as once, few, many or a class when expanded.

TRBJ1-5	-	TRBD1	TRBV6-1	CASSESLLAGGSNQPQHF	TGTGCCAGCAGTGAAAGTCTTCTGGCAGGGGGAAGCAATCAGCCCCAGCATTTT
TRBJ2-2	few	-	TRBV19	CASSTTVNTGELFF	TGTGCCAGTAGTACCACAGTGAACACCGGGGAGCTGTTTTTT
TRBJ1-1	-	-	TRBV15	CATTPEEGLHTEAFF	TGTGCCACGACCCCGGAAGAGGGATTACACACTGAAGCTTTCTTT
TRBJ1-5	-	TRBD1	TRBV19	CASSTDPGGIQPQHF	TGTGCCAGTAGTACCGACCCAGGGGGCATCCAGCCCCAGCATTTT
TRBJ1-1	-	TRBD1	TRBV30	CACPSRAGGTEAFF	TGTGCCTGTCCTTCAAGGGCAGGGGGGACTGAAGCTTTCTTT
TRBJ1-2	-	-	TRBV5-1	CASSLIKAGSDGYTF	TGCGCCAGCAGCTTAATAAAAGCTGGGAGCGATGGCTACACCTTC
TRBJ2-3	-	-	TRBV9	CASSGTSTDTQYF	TGTGCCAGCAGCGGGACTAGCACAGATACGCAGTATTTT
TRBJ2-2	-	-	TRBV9	CASSVRGTDTGELFF	TGTGCCAGCAGCGTGCGAGGAACCGACACCGGGGAGCTGTTTTTT
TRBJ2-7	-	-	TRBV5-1	CASSFNRDAYEQYF	TGCGCCAGCAGCTTTAACAGGGATGCCTACGAGCAGTACTTC
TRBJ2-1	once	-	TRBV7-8	CASSPSWSSYNEQFF	TGTGCCAGCAGCCCTAGCTGGAGCTCCTACAATGAGCAGTTCTTC
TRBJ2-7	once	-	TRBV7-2	CASSSRLGNLYEQYF	TGTGCCAGCAGCTCCCGCCTCGGGAACCTCTACGAGCAGTACTTC
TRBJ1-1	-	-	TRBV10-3	CAISAGLDTEAFF	TGTGCCATCAGTGCCGGACTGGACACTGAAGCTTTCTTT
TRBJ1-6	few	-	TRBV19	CASSIVGQSSPLHF	TGTGCCAGTAGTATAGTTGGGCAAAGTTCACCCCTCCACTTT
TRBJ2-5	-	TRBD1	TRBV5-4	CASREVTGLQETQYF	TGTGCCAGCAGGGAGGTGACAGGGCTCCAAGAGACCCAGTACTTC
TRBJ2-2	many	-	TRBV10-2	CASLQGTGELFF	TGCGCCAGCCTACAGGGCACCGGGGAGCTGTTTTTT
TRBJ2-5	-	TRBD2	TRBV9	CASSTSGSSETQYF	TGTGCCAGCAGCACTAGCGGGTCCTCGGAGACCCAGTACTTC
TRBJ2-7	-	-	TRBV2	CASSEGPGGCSYEQYF	TGTGCCAGCAGTGAAGGACCCGGGGGTTGCTCCTACGAGCAGTACTTC
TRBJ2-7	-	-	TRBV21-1	CASSTRQGSYEQYF	TGTGCCAGCAGCACTCGACAGGGATCCTACGAGCAGTACTTC
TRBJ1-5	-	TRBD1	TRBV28	CASSLSGTGAEPQHF	TGTGCCAGCAGTTTATCCGGGACAGGAGCCGAGCCCCAGCATTTT
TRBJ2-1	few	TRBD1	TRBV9	CASSEGTGGYNEQFF	TGTGCCAGCAGCGAAGGGACAGGGGGGTACAATGAGCAGTTCTTC
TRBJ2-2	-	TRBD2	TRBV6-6	CASSPRGAGELFF	TGTGCCAGCAGTCCGCGGGGGGCCGGGGAGCTGTTTTTT
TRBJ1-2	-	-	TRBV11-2	CASSSGQPNYGYTF	TGTGCCAGCAGTTCCGGACAGCCGAACTATGGCTACACCTTC
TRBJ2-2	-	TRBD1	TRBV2	CASRRWQGDDGELFF	TGTGCCAGCAGAAGGTGGCAGGGGGATGACGGGGAGCTGTTTTTT
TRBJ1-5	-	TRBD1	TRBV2	CASSDRGKQPQHF	TGTGCCAGCTCCGACAGGGGAAAGCAGCCCCAGCATTTT
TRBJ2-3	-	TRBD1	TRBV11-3	CASSLGGGGTDTQYF	TGTGCCAGCAGCTTAGGAGGGGGCGGCACAGATACGCAGTATTTT
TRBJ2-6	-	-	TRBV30	CAWWTEGAGANVLTF	TGTGCCTGGTGGACAGAGGGAGCTGGGGCCAACGTCCTGACTTTC
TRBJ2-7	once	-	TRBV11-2	CASSTSTGYEQYF	TGTGCCAGCAGCACGAGTACAGGCTACGAGCAGTACTTC
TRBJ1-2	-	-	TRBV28	CASSSTGKYGYTF	TGTGCCAGCAGTTCGACAGGAAAGTATGGCTACACCTTC
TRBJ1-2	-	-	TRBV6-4	CASSDSNEQDSNYGYTF	TGTGCCAGCAGTGACTCGAATGAACAAGATTCAAACTATGGCTACACCTTC
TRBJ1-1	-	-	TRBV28	CASSLYEPNTEAFF	TGTGCCAGCAGTTTATACGAGCCGAACACTGAAGCTTTCTTT
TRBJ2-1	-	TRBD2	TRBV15	CATSRQPGTSSYNEQFF	TGTGCCACCAGCAGACAACCCGGGACTAGCTCCTACAATGAGCAGTTCTTC
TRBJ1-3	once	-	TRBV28	CASSLKGLDTIYF	TGTGCCAGCAGTTTAAAGGGGTTGGACACCATATATTTT
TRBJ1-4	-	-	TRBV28	CASTPTPTKTEKLFF	TGTGCCAGCACCCCTACGCCGACTAAGACTGAAAAACTGTTTTTT
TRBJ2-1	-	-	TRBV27	CASLSSLYNEQFF	TGTGCCAGCCTAAGCTCGTTATACAATGAGCAGTTCTTC
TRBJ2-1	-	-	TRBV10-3	CAISESWHNEQFF	TGTGCCATCAGTGAGTCATGGCACAATGAGCAGTTCTTC
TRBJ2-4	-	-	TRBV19	CASNLGLLKNIQYF	TGTGCCAGTAACTTGGGACTCCTCAAAAACATTCAGTACTTC
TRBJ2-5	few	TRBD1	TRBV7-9	CATSPGQQVEETQYF	TGTGCCACTAGTCCGGGACAGCAAGTAGAAGAGACCCAGTACTTC
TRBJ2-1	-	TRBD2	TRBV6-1	CASSARLAGGINEQFF	TGTGCCAGCAGTGCTAGACTAGCGGGGGGTATTAATGAGCAGTTCTTC
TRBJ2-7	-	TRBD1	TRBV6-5	CASSHLGQGYEQYF	TGTGCCAGCAGTCACCTAGGACAGGGCTACGAGCAGTACTTC
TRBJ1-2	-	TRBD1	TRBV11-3	CASSPGRPGGFGYTF	TGTGCCAGCAGCCCCGGGCGGCCAGGGGGGTTTGGCTACACCTTC
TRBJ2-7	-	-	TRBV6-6	CASSYGRGTYEQYF	TGTGCCAGCAGTTACGGACGGGGGACCTACGAGCAGTACTTC